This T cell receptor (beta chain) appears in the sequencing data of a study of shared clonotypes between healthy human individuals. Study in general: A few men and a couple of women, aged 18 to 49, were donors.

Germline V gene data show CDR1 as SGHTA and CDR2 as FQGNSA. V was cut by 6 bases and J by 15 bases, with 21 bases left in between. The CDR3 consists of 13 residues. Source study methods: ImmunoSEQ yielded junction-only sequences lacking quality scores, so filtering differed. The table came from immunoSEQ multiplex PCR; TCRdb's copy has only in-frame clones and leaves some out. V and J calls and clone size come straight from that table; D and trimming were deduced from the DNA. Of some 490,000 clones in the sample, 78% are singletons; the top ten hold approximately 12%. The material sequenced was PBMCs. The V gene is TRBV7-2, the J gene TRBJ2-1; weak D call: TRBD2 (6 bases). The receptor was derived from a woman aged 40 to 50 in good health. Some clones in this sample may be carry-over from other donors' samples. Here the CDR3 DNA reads TGTGCCAGCAGACCCAACGCGGAGGGCCGTGGGTTCTTC. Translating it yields CASRPNAEGRGFF.